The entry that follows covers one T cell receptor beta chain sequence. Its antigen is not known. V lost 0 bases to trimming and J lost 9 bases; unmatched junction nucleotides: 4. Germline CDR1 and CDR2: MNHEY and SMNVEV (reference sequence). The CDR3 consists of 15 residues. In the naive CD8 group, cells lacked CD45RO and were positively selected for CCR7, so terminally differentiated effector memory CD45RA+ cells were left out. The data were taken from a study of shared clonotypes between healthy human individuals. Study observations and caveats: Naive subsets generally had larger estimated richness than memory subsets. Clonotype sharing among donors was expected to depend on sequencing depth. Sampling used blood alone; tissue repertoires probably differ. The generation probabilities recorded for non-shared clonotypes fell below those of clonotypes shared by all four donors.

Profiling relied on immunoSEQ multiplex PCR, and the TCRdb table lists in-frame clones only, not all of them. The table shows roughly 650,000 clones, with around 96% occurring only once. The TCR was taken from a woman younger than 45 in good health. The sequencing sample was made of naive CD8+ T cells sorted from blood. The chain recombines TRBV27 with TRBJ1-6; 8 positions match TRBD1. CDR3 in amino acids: CASSLSGTGGSPLHF. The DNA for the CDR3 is TGTGCCAGCAGTTTATCGGGGACAGGAGGTTCACCCCTCCACTTT.